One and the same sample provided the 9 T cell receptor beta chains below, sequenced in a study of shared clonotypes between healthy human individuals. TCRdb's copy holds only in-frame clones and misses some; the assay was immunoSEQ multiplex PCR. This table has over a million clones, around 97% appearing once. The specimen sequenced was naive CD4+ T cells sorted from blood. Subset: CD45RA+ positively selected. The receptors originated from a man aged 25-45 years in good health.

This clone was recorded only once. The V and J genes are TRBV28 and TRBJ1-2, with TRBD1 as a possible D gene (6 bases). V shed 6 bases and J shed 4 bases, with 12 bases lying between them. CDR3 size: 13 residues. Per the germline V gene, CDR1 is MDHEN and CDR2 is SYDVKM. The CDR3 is CASRQQGVYGYTF. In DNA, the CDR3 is TGTGCCAGCAGACAACAGGGAGTCTATGGCTACACCTTC.

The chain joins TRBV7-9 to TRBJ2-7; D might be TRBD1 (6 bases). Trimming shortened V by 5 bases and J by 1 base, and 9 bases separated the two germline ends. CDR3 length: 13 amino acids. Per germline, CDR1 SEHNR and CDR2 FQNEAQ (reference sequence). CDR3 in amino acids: CASSRTASYEQYF. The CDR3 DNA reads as TGTGCCAGCAGCCGGACAGCTTCCTACGAGCAGTACTTC.

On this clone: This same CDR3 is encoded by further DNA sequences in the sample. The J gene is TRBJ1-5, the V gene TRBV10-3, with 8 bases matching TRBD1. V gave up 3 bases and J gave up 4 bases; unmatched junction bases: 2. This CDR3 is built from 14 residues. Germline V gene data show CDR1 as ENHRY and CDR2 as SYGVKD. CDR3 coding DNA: TGTGCCATCAGTGACGGACAGGGAAATCAGCCCCAGCATTTT. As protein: CAISDGQGNQPQHF.

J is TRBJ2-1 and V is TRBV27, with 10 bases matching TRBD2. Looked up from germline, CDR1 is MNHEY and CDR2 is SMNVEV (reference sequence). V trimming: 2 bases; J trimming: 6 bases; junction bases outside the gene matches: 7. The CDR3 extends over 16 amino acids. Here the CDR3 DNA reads TGTGCCAGCAGTTTAAGGAGCGGGAGGGGTCCCAATGAGCAGTTCTTC. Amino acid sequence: CASSLRSGRGPNEQFF.

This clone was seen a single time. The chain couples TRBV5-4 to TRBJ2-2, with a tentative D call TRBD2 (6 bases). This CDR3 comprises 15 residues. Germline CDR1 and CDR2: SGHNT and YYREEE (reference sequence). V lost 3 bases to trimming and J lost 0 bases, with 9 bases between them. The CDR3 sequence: CASSSGRSNTGELFF. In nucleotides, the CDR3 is TGTGCCAGCAGCTCCGGGAGATCGAACACCGGGGAGCTGTTTTTT.

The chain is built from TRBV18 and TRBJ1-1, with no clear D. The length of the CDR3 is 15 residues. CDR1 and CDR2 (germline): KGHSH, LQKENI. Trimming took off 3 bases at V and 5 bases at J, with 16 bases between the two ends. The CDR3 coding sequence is TGTGCCAGCTCACCCCCCGGAAGAACGGGGACTGAAGCTTTCTTT. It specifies CASSPPGRTGTEAFF.

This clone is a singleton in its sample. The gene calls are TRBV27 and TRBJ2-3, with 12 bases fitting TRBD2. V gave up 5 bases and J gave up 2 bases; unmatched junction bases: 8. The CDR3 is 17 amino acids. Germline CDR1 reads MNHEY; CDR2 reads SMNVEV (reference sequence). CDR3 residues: CASSPTRLAGVTDTQYF. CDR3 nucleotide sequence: TGTGCCAGCAGTCCCACCCGACTAGCGGGAGTCACAGATACGCAGTATTTT.

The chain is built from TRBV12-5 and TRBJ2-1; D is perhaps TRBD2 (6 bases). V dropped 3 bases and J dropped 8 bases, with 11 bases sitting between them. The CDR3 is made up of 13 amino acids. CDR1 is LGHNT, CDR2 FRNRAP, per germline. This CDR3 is CASGLREVDEQFF. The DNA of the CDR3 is TGTGCTAGTGGTTTAAGGGAGGTGGATGAGCAGTTCTTC.

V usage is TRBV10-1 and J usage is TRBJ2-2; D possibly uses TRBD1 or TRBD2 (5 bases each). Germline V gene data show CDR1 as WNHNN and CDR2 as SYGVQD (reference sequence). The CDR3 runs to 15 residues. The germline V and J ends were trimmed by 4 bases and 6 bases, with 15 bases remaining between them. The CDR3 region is CASSGISGPSGELFF. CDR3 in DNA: TGCGCCAGCAGTGGCATCTCGGGGCCTTCCGGGGAGCTGTTTTTT.